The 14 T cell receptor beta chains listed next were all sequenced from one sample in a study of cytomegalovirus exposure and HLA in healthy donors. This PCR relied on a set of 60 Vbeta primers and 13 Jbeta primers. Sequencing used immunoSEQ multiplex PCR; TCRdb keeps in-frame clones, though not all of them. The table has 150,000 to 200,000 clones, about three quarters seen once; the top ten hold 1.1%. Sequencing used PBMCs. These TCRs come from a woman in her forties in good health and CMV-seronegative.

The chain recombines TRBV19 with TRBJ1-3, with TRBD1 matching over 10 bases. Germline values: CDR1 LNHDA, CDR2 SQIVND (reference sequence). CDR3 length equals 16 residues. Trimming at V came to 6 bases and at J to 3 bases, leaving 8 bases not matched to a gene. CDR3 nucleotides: TGTGCCAGTAGGCGGCGGGGACAGGGGTATGGAAACACCATATATTTT. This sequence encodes CASRRRGQGYGNTIYF.

CDR3 sequence (DNA): TGTGCCAGCAGCAGGAGCCGGGACAGGGGTTTAGAGACCCAGTACTTC. Its translation: CASSRSRDRGLETQYF. The chain joins TRBV13 to TRBJ2-5; 10 nucleotides align to TRBD1. CDR1 PRHDT and CDR2 FYEKMQ come from the germline V gene (reference sequence). Germline trimming cut 5 bases from V and 4 bases from J; bases unmatched to any gene: 10. This CDR3 is built from 16 residues.

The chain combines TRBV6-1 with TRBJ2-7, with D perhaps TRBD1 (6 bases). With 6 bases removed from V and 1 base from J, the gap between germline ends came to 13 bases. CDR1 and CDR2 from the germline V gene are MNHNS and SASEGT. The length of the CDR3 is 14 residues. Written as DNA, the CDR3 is TGTGCCAGCAGCCGAGCAGGGGAATCCTACGAGCAGTACGTC. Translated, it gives CASSRAGESYEQYV.

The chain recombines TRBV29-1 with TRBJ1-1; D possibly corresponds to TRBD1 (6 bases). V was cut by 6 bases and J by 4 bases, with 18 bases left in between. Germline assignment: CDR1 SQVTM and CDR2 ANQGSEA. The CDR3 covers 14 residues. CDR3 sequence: CSVSRRTGTTEAFF. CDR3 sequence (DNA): TGCAGCGTATCTAGACGTACAGGGACCACTGAAGCTTTCTTT.

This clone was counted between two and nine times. CDR3 protein: CASRKDGGNSPLHF. DNA for the CDR3: TGTGCCAGCCGGAAGGACGGAGGGAATTCACCCCTCCACTTT. The J gene is TRBJ1-6, the V gene TRBV25-1; D unclear. Trimming shortened V by 8 bases and J by 7 bases, and 15 bases separated the two germline ends. The germline CDR1 and CDR2 sequences are MGHDK and SYGVNS. CDR3 length: 14 amino acids.

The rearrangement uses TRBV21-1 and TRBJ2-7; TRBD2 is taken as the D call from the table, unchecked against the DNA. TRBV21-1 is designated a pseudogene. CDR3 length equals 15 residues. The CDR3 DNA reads TGTGCCAGCAGCAAAGAGGTAGCGGGAAGGTACGAGCAGTACTTC. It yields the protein CASSKEVAGRYEQYF.

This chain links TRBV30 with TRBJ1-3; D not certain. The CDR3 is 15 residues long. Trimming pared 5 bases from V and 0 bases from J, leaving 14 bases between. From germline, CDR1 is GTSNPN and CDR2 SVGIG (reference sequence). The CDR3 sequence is CAWVQNFVSGNTIYF. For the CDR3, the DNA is TGTGCCTGGGTCCAGAATTTTGTCTCTGGAAACACCATATATTTT.

CDR3 in amino acids: CASSLGAAGGPFGELFF. The CDR3 coding sequence is TGTGCCAGCAGCTTGGGAGCTGCGGGAGGGCCCTTCGGGGAGCTGTTTTTT. V and J are TRBV5-4 and TRBJ2-2; TRBD2 aligns across 9 bases. The CDR3 has 17 residues. V gave up 0 bases and J gave up 7 bases; unmatched junction bases: 10. The germline V gene has CDR1 SGHNT and CDR2 YYREEE (reference sequence).

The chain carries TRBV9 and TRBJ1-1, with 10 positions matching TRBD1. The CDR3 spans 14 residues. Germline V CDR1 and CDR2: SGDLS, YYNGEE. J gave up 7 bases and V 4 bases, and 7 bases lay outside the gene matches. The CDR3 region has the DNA TGTGCCAGCAGCCCCAGACAGGGGGCCAGTGAAGCTTTCTTT. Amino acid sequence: CASSPRQGASEAFF.

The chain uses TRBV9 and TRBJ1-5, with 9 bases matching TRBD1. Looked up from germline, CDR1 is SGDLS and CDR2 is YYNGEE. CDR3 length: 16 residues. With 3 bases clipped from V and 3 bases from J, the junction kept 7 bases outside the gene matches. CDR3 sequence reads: CASSDGQGNFNQPQHF. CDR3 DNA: TGTGCCAGCAGCGACGGACAGGGGAACTTCAATCAGCCCCAGCATTTT.

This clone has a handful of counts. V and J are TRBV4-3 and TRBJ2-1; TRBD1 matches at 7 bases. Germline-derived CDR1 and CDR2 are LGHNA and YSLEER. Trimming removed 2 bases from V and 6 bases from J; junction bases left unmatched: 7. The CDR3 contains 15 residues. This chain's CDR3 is CASSQWGTGANEQFF. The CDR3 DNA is TGCGCCAGCAGCCAATGGGGTACAGGGGCCAATGAGCAGTTCTTC.

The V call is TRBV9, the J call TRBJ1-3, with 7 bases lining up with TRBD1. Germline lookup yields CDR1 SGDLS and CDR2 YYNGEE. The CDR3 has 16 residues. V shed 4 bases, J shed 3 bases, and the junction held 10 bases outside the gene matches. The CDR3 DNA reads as TGTGCCAGCAGCTCGCGACAGGGCTTAATTGGAAACACCATATATTTT. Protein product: CASSSRQGLIGNTIYF.

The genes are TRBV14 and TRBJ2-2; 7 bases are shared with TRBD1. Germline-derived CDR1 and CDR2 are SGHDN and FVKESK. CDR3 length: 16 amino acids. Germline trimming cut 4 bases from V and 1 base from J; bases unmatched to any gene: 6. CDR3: CASSLRRTGNTGELFF. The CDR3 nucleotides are TGTGCCAGCAGCCTTAGGAGGACAGGGAACACCGGGGAGCTGTTTTTT.

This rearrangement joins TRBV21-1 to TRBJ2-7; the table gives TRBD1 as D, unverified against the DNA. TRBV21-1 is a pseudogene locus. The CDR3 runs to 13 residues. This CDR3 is CASSAPGESEQYV. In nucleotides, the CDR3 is TGTGCCAGCAGCGCACCAGGGGAGTCCGAGCAGTACGTC.